The clone carrying this T cell receptor beta chain was seen more than once but under ten times. Its antigen is not known. On sorted subsets, replicate PCRs used 150 to 250 ng DNA, or some 27,000 T cell genomes. The repertoire was sequenced with immunoSEQ multiplex PCR; TCRdb's copy has only in-frame clones and lacks some. The sample contains approximately 1,000,000 clones, around 78% of which appear only once. This record comes from a study of shared clonotypes between healthy human individuals. Study conclusions and caveats: Between several donors, naive CD4 clonotypes were shared at a level of around 4.9%.

The length of the CDR3 is 13 residues. Germline CDR1 is SQVTM and CDR2 is ANQGSEA. Trimming took off 1 base at V and 4 bases at J, with 8 bases between the two ends. This TCR was sampled from a man aged 18-30 years in good health. Some clones in this sample may be carry-over from other donors' samples. Specimen: memory CD4+ T cells from PBMCs. This sample's subset: CD45RA-negative fraction. The rearrangement links TRBV29-1 to TRBJ1-5; D uncertain. For the CDR3, the DNA is TGCAGCGTTGAAGTCTCAGCTAATCAGCCCCAGCATTTT. As protein: CSVEVSANQPQHF.